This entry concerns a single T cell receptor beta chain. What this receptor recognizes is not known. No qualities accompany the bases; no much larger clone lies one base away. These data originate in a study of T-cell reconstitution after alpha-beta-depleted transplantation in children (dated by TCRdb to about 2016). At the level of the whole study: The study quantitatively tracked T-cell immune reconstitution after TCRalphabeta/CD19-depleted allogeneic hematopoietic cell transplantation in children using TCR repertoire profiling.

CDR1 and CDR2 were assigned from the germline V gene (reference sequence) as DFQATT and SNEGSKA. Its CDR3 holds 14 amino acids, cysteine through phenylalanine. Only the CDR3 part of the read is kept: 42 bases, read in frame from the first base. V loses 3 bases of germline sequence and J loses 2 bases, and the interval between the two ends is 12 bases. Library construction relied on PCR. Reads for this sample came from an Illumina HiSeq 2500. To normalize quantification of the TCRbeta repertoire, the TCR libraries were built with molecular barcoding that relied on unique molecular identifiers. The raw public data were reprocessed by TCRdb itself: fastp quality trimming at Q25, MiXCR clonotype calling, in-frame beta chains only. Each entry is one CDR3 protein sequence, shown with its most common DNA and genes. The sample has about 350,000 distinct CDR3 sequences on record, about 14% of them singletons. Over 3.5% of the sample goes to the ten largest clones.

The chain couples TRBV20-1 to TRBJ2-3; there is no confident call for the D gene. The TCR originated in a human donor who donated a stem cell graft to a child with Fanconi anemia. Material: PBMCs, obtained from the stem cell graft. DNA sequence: TGCAGTGCTAGTTCGGCAGGCGTCACAGATACGCAGTATTTT. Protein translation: CSASSAGVTDTQYF.